This T cell receptor beta chain was retrieved from a study (TCRdb year 2016). A remark on this clonotype: Its antigen specificity is not known. Base qualities were left out, and no much larger clone turns up one base away.

The CDR3 contains 14 residues, cysteine and phenylalanine counted. Kept here is only the CDR3 DNA, which spans 42 bases and is read in frame from base 1. V was cut back by 8 bases and J by 8 bases, leaving a gap of 21 bases between them. Based on the germline V gene (reference sequence), the CDR1 and CDR2 sequences are LGHDT and YNNKEL. Libraries were built with RT-PCR. Sequencer: Illumina MiSeq. The raw public data were reprocessed by TCRdb itself: fastp quality trimming at Q25, MiXCR clonotype calling, in-frame beta chains only. Rows with one shared CDR3 protein collapse into an entry with the most common genes and DNA. Present in this sample are about 700,000 distinct CDR3 sequences, 14% of which were seen just once. The ten largest clonotypes hold 3.6% of the sample.

Sequencing was carried out using memory CD4+ T cells from blood. This sequence uses TRBV3-1 and TRBJ1-2, with the identity of the D gene unclear. The receptor was isolated from a female donor in good health, serving as a healthy control. The bases read TGTGCCAGCTCATCGACTTTTATCAGTTGGGGCTACACCTTC. The resulting protein is CASSSTFISWGYTF.